The next 10 T cell receptor beta chains were all read from a single sample in a study of cytomegalovirus exposure and HLA in healthy donors. The PCR made use of 60 Vbeta and 13 Jbeta primers. Assay: immunoSEQ multiplex PCR; the TCRdb copy retains only in-frame clones and omits some. This table has some 110,000 clones, less than 85% appearing once. The sequenced material came from PBMCs. Every receptor here comes from a woman aged 18 to 35 in good health and CMV-seropositive.

This chain links TRBV6-1 with TRBJ2-7; 8 positions agree with TRBD2. V gave up 5 bases and J gave up 0 bases; unmatched junction bases: 6. CDR3 length equals 15 residues. Per germline, CDR1 MNHNS and CDR2 SASEGT. DNA of the CDR3: TGTGCCAGCAGTTTCACTAGCGGAGCCTCCTACGAGCAGTACTTC. Its translation: CASSFTSGASYEQYF.

V and J are TRBV6-5 and TRBJ2-5, with D uncertain. V was trimmed by 7 bases and J by 0 bases, leaving 3 bases between them. Per germline, CDR1 MNHEY and CDR2 SVGAGI. This CDR3 is built from 11 residues. Here the CDR3 DNA reads TGTGCCAGCACCTACCAAGAGACCCAGTACTTC. Residues: CASTYQETQYF.

The V call is TRBV7-2, the J call TRBJ2-5; 7 bases are shared with TRBD2. Looked up from germline, CDR1 is SGHTA and CDR2 is FQGNSA. After removal of 3 bases from V and 6 bases from J, the junction contained 10 bases not matched to a gene. The CDR3 totals 15 residues. The CDR3 DNA sequence: TGTGCCAGCAGCTTGTCCGAGGGAGGGTCGAAGACCCAGTACTTC. Translation gives CASSLSEGGSKTQYF.

The chain couples TRBV6-5 to TRBJ1-1; TRBD1 matches 7 bases. The CDR3 runs 15 residues. Looked up from germline, CDR1 is MNHEY and CDR2 is SVGAGI. J lost 0 bases, V lost 2 bases, and 3 bases had no gene match. CDR3 sequence: CASSYTGTVNTEAFF. The CDR3 DNA reads as TGTGCCAGCAGTTACACCGGGACAGTGAACACTGAAGCTTTCTTT.

This clone was recorded a few times. This is likely an artifact of a read error, given a far larger clone one base away. This sample also contains other DNA sequences that code for the same CDR3. The chain has TRBV29-1 and TRBJ2-7; the D gene is possibly TRBD2 (5 bases). CDR3 size: 14 residues. Germline V gives CDR1 SQVTM, CDR2 ANQGSEA. V shed 6 bases and J shed 2 bases, with 17 bases lying between them. The CDR3 sequence is CSVARDREPYEQYF. The CDR3 region has the DNA TGCAGCGTGGCCCGGGATAGGGAGCCCTACGAGCAGTACTTC.

The rearrangement links TRBV28 to TRBJ2-7; TRBD1 matches at 12 bases. The CDR3 contains 15 residues. Trimming at V came to 7 bases and at J to 4 bases, leaving 8 bases not matched to a gene. From germline, CDR1 is MDHEN and CDR2 SYDVKM. The DNA for the CDR3 is TGTGCCAGCATGAACCCGGGACAGGGGGCTTACGAGCAGTACTTC. Encoded protein: CASMNPGQGAYEQYF. Full variable domain (missing parts from reference TRBV28 and TRBJ2-7): DVKVTQSSRYLVKRTGEKVFLECVQDMDHENMFWYRQDPGLGLRLIYFSYDVKMKEKGDIPEGYSVSREKKERFSLILESASTNQTSMYLCASMNPGQGAYEQYFGPGTRLTVT.

V usage is TRBV30 and J usage is TRBJ2-1; a weak D match, TRBD2 (6 bases). Germline CDR1 is GTSNPN and CDR2 is SVGIG (reference sequence). This CDR3 has 10 residues. The CDR3: CAYASVEQFF. The CDR3 DNA reads TGTGCATACGCTAGCGTTGAGCAGTTCTTC.

V is TRBV9 and J is TRBJ2-5; 8 bases fit TRBD2. With 4 bases clipped from V and 4 bases from J, the junction kept 18 bases outside the gene matches. The CDR3 spans 18 residues. Germline values: CDR1 SGDLS, CDR2 YYNGEE. The CDR3 DNA sequence: TGTGCCAGCAGCCCCCGGGAGGGTAGCCGAGCCCCCCGAGAGACCCAGTACTTC. Protein: CASSPREGSRAPRETQYF.

The V gene is TRBV4-1, the J gene TRBJ2-4; 14 bases map to TRBD2. CDR3 length: 16 amino acids. The germline CDR1 and CDR2 sequences are MGHRA and YSYEKL. The J segment lost 9 bases and the V segment lost 0 bases, leaving 4 bases of the junction unmatched. The CDR3: CASSQDGGLAGVIQYF. CDR3 nucleotide sequence: TGCGCCAGCAGCCAAGATGGGGGACTAGCGGGAGTCATTCAGTACTTC.

This chain links TRBV19 with TRBJ1-5; no reliable D call. V was pared by 1 base and J by 1 base, with 5 bases between. CDR3 length: 14 residues. CDR1 and CDR2 from the germline V gene are LNHDA and SQIVND (reference sequence). Here the CDR3 DNA reads TGTGCCAGTAGTATAGGGGCGAGCAATCAGCCCCAGCATTTT. Its translation is CASSIGASNQPQHF.